Below are 14 T cell receptor beta chains sequenced from a single sample in a study of PD-1 blockade in classical Hodgkin lymphoma (dated by TCRdb to 2019 to 2021). The library relied on the immunoSEQ multiplex PCR assay. TCRdb carries this immuneACCESS record with in-frame sequences only. Its versions omit some clonotypes, under half of them owing to an unresolved V gene in the studies checked, with the rest unexplained. This sample is represented by 35,000 or so clones; less than 85% of them were singletons. 16% of the sample is held by the ten biggest clonotypes. The label giving this sample's time point can be read as: cycle 2 day 1 (C2D1) of nivolumab. Every trial patient had relapsed following autologous stem cell transplantation, and prior brentuximab vedotin exposure was what differed among cohorts A, B and C. Sequenced material: peripheral blood mononuclear cells (PBMCs), taken before the second cycle of nivolumab. These receptors were collected from a human donor with classical Hodgkin lymphoma.

The chain uses TRBV6-1 and TRBJ2-3; possible D gene TRBD1, 5 bases. The CDR3 extends over 14 amino acids. Trimming removed 2 bases at V and 6 bases at J, with 12 bases between. Germline V gives CDR1 MNHNS, CDR2 SASEGT. The CDR3 loop is CASSESRALDTQYF. The CDR3 DNA sequence: TGTGCCAGCAGTGAATCCAGGGCCTTGGATACGCAGTATTTT.

The rearrangement joins TRBV19 to TRBJ1-5; 7 bases fit TRBD1. Per germline, CDR1 LNHDA and CDR2 SQIVND (reference sequence). V was clipped by 10 bases and J by 0 bases; unmatched bases: 15. The CDR3 spans 17 residues. CDR3 loop: CATGGGREGYSNQPQHF. DNA for the CDR3: TGTGCCACCGGAGGGGGCAGGGAGGGATATAGCAATCAGCCCCAGCATTTT.

The rearrangement joins TRBV15 to TRBJ2-7; TRBD1 aligns across 7 bases. The CDR3 extends over 15 amino acids. Germline loops: CDR1 LNHNV, CDR2 YYDKDF (reference sequence). V trimming: 2 bases; J trimming: 2 bases; junction bases outside the gene matches: 6. CDR3 in DNA: TGTGCCACCAGCAGATCAGGGGGTATCACCTACGAGCAGTACTTC. Amino acid sequence: CATSRSGGITYEQYF.

This chain joins TRBV19 and TRBJ2-6; D unclear. CDR3 length: 15 residues. V gave up 3 bases and J gave up 4 bases, with 10 bases separating them. Germline V gene lookup returns CDR1 LNHDA and CDR2 SQIVND (reference sequence). This CDR3 reads CASSMAVAGANVLTF. CDR3 DNA sequence: TGTGCCAGTAGTATGGCGGTTGCCGGGGCCAACGTCCTGACTTTC.

This chain links TRBV14 with TRBJ2-3; D is perhaps TRBD1 (6 bases). The V gene lost 5 bases and the J gene lost 13 bases, with 16 bases spanning the gap. Germline-derived CDR1 and CDR2 are SGHDN and FVKESK. The CDR3 is 12 residues long. This chain's CDR3 is CASSSYRGSKYF. In DNA, the CDR3 is TGTGCCAGCAGCTCATATAGGGGGTCCAAGTATTTT.

The chain employs TRBV7-3 and TRBJ1-1; D is unresolved. Germline loops: CDR1 SGHTA, CDR2 FQGTGA. The CDR3 length is 14 residues. The V and J ends lost 3 bases and 0 bases respectively, with 8 bases between them. CDR3 DNA: TGTGCCAGCAGCTTTACACCTATGAACACTGAAGCTTTCTTT. Protein: CASSFTPMNTEAFF.

J is TRBJ1-1 and V is TRBV5-1; a possible D gene is TRBD1 (5 bases). CDR3 length equals 14 residues. Deletions cut 4 bases from V and 1 base from J, with 11 bases between. The germline CDR1 and CDR2 sequences are SGHRS and YFSETQ. The CDR3 here is CASSQGDGNTEAFF. CDR3 DNA sequence: TGCGCCAGCAGCCAGGGAGATGGGAACACTGAAGCTTTCTTT.

V usage is TRBV18 and J usage is TRBJ2-5; 11 bases map to TRBD2. Germline V gene data show CDR1 as KGHSH and CDR2 as LQKENI. Trimming removed 2 bases from V and 1 base from J; junction bases left unmatched: 3. This CDR3 comprises 16 residues. The CDR3 region is CASSPTSGGLQETQYF. In DNA form, the CDR3 reads TGTGCCAGCTCACCAACTAGCGGGGGCCTCCAAGAGACCCAGTACTTC.

The chain carries TRBV19 and TRBJ1-6; D is unresolved. The CDR3 spans 14 residues. The V end lost 11 bases, the J end lost 5 bases, and 16 bases lay between the germline ends. Germline CDR1 reads LNHDA; CDR2 reads SQIVND (reference sequence). The CDR3 sequence: CAPPAGKNNSPLHF. CDR3 DNA sequence: TGTGCCCCACCGGCAGGTAAGAATAATTCACCCCTCCACTTT.

The chain carries TRBV7-8 and TRBJ2-7; D is ambiguous. The CDR3 spans 15 residues. The germline CDR1 and CDR2 sequences are SGHVS and FQNEAQ. Trimming removed 3 bases at V and 1 base at J, with 13 bases between. CDR3 DNA sequence: TGTGCCAGCAGCTTTGAGTTTGAAGGGTCCTACGAGCAGTACTTC. Its protein product is CASSFEFEGSYEQYF.

The chain recombines TRBV11-2 with TRBJ2-5; 7 bases agree with TRBD2. Germline V gene data show CDR1 as SGHAT and CDR2 as FQNNGV. The CDR3 has 14 residues. With 5 bases clipped from V and 5 bases from J, the junction kept 8 bases outside the gene matches. This CDR3 is CASSPRGRDETQYF. Written as DNA, the CDR3 is TGTGCCAGCAGCCCACGAGGGAGGGACGAGACCCAGTACTTC.

The CDR3 region is CASSFPGSYEQYF. CDR3 nucleotide sequence: TGTGCCAGCAGTTTCCCAGGGTCCTACGAGCAGTACTTC. The V gene is TRBV7-9, the J gene TRBJ2-7, with D perhaps matching TRBD1 (5 bases). The germline V gene encodes CDR1 SEHNR and CDR2 FQNEAQ (reference sequence). The CDR3 covers 13 residues. Deletions cut 6 bases from V and 1 base from J, with 10 bases between. Complete variable domain (other parts from reference TRBV7-9 and TRBJ2-7): DTGVSQNPRHKITKRGQNVTFRCDPISEHNRLYWYRQTLGQGPEFLTYFQNEAQLEKSRLLSDRFSAERPKGSFSTLEIQRTEQGDSAMYLCASSFPGSYEQYFGPGTRLTVT.

Within the sample, this clone is medium-sized. The chain carries TRBV27 and TRBJ2-7, with unresolved D. Germline V gene sequence: CDR1 MNHEY, CDR2 SMNVEV (reference sequence). Trimming pared 2 bases from V and 4 bases from J, leaving 9 bases between. The CDR3 runs 13 residues. CDR3 region: CASSLQPRYEQYF. Here the CDR3 DNA reads TGTGCCAGCAGTTTACAGCCTAGATACGAGCAGTACTTC.

This chain joins TRBV6-1 and TRBJ2-3; tentatively, D is TRBD2 (6 bases). Trimming stripped 0 bases from V and 2 bases from J, with 9 bases between. The CDR3 runs to 15 residues. Germline V gene data show CDR1 as MNHNS and CDR2 as SASEGT. CDR3: CASSEAWRDTDTQYF. DNA for the CDR3: TGTGCCAGCAGTGAAGCTTGGCGGGACACAGATACGCAGTATTTT.